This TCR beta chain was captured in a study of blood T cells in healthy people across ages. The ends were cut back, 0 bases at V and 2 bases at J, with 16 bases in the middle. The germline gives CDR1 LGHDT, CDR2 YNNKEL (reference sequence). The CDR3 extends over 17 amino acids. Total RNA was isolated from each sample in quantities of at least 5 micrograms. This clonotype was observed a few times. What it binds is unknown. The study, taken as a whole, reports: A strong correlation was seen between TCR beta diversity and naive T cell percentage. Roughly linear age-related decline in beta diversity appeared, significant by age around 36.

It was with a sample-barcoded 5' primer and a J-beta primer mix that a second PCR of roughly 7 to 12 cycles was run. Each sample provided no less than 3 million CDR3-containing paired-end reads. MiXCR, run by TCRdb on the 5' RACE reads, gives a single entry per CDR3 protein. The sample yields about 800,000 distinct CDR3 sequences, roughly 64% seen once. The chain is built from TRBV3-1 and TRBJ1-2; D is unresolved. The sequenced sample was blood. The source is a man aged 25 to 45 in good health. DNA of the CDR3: TGTGCCAGCAGCCAAGAAGCAAGGATGGCGGGGAACTATGGCTACACCTTC. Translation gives CASSQEARMAGNYGYTF. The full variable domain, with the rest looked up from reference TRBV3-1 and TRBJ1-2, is DTAVSQTPKYLVTQMGNDKSIKCEQNLGHDTMYWYKQDSKKFLKIMFSYNNKELIINETVPNRFSPKSPDKAHLNLHINSLELGDSAVYFCASSQEARMAGNYGYTFGSGTRLTVV.